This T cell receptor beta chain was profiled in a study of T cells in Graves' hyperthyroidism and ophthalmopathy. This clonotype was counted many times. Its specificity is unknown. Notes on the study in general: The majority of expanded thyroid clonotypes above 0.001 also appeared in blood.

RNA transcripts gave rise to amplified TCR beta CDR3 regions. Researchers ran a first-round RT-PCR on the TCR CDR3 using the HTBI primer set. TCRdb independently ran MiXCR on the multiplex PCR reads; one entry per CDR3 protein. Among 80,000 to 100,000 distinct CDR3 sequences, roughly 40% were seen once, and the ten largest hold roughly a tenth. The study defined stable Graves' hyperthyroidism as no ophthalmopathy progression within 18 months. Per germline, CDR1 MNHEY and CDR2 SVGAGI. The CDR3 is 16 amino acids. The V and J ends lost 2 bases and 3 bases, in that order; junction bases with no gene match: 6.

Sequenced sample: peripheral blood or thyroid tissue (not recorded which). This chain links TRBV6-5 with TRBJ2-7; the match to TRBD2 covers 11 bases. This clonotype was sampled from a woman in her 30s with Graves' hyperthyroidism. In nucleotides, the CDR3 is TGTGCCAGCAGTTACACACGACTAGCGGGATTCTACGAGCAGTACTTC. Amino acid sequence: CASSYTRLAGFYEQYF.